Listed below are T cell receptor beta chains from one sample, sequenced in a study of shared clonotypes between healthy human individuals. Measured with immunoSEQ multiplex PCR; TCRdb has only the in-frame clones, and not every one. The data contain around 990,000 clones, 70% to 80% of them singletons. Sequencing input: memory CD4+ T cells from PBMCs. The receptors were sampled from a man between 18 and 35 years old in good health. Some clones in this sample may be carry-over from other donors' samples. Both conserved end residues are trimmed from each CDR3. Fields, in order: V gene, J gene, D gene, CDR3 protein. The D gene is left open where the match is weak.

v_gene: TRBV27; j_gene: TRBJ1-4; d_gene: .; CDR3aa: ASSSWTAETNEKLF
v_gene: TRBV21-1; j_gene: TRBJ1-5; d_gene: .; CDR3aa: AGNNQPQH
v_gene: TRBV7-3; j_gene: TRBJ2-3; d_gene: TRBD1; CDR3aa: ASSSPRGDTQY
v_gene: TRBV2; j_gene: TRBJ1-5; d_gene: TRBD1; CDR3aa: ASSGVGQYQPQH
v_gene: TRBV27; j_gene: TRBJ2-3; d_gene: .; CDR3aa: ASSKPTDTQY
v_gene: TRBV10-1; j_gene: TRBJ1-5; d_gene: .; CDR3aa: ASRIDEPLGAGARHQPQH
v_gene: TRBV5-3; j_gene: TRBJ2-7; d_gene: TRBD1; CDR3aa: ARSLYDRVGYEQY
v_gene: TRBV11-1; j_gene: TRBJ2-7; d_gene: .; CDR3aa: ASSVSYEQY
v_gene: TRBV29-1; j_gene: TRBJ1-2; d_gene: .; CDR3aa: SVDSGSGYGYT
v_gene: TRBV11-2; j_gene: TRBJ2-7; d_gene: TRBD1; CDR3aa: ASSLATGGGHEQY
v_gene: TRBV25-1; j_gene: TRBJ2-7; d_gene: .; CDR3aa: ATSRDFYEQY
v_gene: TRBV4-1; j_gene: TRBJ1-5; d_gene: .; CDR3aa: ASSQDVGALGNQPQH
v_gene: TRBV27; j_gene: TRBJ2-2; d_gene: TRBD2; CDR3aa: ASSLRAGVTGELF
v_gene: TRBV25-1; j_gene: TRBJ2-3; d_gene: TRBD2; CDR3aa: GTEPASGRVNTQY
v_gene: TRBV7-9; j_gene: TRBJ2-1; d_gene: .; CDR3aa: ASSLGLAVNEQF
v_gene: TRBV2; j_gene: TRBJ2-5; d_gene: .; CDR3aa: ASSGGMYQETQY
v_gene: TRBV7-2; j_gene: TRBJ2-7; d_gene: TRBD1; CDR3aa: ASSLFISGTGYEQY
v_gene: TRBV5-4; j_gene: TRBJ2-5; d_gene: .; CDR3aa: ASSSPGLETQY
v_gene: TRBV5-4; j_gene: TRBJ2-3; d_gene: .; CDR3aa: ASSLWEALGLTQY
v_gene: TRBV5-4; j_gene: TRBJ2-4; d_gene: TRBD2; CDR3aa: ASSPRTSNIQY
v_gene: TRBV29-1; j_gene: TRBJ1-3; d_gene: .; CDR3aa: SVAYRDGNTIY
v_gene: TRBV7-2; j_gene: TRBJ1-1; d_gene: .; CDR3aa: ASSEGPGFEAF
v_gene: TRBV28; j_gene: TRBJ2-7; d_gene: .; CDR3aa: ASSFFGGSYEQY
v_gene: TRBV6-1; j_gene: TRBJ2-1; d_gene: TRBD1; CDR3aa: ASSFNQGALGEQF
v_gene: TRBV19; j_gene: TRBJ2-5; d_gene: .; CDR3aa: VSSNKYVRQETQY
v_gene: TRBV27; j_gene: TRBJ2-7; d_gene: TRBD1; CDR3aa: ASLTRRTGGYEQY
v_gene: TRBV2; j_gene: TRBJ2-4; d_gene: .; CDR3aa: ASSEEAKNIQY